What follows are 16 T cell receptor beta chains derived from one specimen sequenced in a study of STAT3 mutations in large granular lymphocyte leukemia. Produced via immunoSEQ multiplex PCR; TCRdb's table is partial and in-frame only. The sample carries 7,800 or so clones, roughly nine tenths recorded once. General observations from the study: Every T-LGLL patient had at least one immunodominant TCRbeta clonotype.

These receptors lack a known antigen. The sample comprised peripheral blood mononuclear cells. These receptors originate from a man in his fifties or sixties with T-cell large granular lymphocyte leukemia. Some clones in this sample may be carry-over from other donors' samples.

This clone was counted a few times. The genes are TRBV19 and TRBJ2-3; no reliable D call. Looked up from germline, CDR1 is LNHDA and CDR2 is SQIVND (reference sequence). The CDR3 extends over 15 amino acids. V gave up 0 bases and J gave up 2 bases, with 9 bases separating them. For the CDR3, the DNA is TGTGCCAGTAGTATAGATTCCGCATACACAGATACGCAGTATTTT. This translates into CASSIDSAYTDTQYF.

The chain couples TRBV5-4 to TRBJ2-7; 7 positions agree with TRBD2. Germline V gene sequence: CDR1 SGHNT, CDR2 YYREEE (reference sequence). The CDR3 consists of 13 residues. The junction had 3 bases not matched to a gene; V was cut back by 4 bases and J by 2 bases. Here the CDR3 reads CASSTGLAYEQYF. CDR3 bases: TGTGCCAGCAGCACAGGACTAGCCTACGAGCAGTACTTC.

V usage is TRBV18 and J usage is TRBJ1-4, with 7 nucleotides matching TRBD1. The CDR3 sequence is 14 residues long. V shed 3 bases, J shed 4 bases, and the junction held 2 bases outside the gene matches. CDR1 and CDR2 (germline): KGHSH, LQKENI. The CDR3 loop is CASSPTGINEKLFF. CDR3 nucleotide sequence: TGTGCCAGCTCACCGACAGGGATTAATGAAAAACTGTTTTTT.

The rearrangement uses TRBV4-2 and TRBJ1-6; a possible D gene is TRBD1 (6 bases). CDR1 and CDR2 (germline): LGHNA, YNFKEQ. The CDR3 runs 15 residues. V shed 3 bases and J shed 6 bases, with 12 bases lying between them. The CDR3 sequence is CASSQIRDINSPLHF. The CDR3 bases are TGTGCCAGCAGCCAGATCCGGGACATTAATTCACCCCTCCACTTT.

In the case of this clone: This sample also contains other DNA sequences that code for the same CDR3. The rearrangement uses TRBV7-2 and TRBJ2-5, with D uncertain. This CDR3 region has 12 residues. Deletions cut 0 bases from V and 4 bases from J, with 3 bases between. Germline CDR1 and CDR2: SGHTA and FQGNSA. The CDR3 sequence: CASSLAGETQYF. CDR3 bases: TGTGCCAGCAGCTTAGCCGGAGAGACCCAGTACTTC.

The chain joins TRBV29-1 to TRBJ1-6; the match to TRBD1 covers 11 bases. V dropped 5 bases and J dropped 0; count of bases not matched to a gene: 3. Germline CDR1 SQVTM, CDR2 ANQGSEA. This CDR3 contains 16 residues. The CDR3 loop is CSVSGTGGSYNSPLHF. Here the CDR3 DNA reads TGCAGCGTTTCCGGGACAGGGGGCTCCTATAATTCACCCCTCCACTTT.

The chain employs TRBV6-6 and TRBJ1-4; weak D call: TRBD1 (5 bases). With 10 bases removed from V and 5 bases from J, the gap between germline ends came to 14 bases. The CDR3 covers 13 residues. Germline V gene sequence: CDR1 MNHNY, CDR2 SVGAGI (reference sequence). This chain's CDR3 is CAMQGRKNEKLFF. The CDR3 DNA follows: TGTGCCATGCAGGGTAGGAAAAATGAAAAACTGTTTTTT.

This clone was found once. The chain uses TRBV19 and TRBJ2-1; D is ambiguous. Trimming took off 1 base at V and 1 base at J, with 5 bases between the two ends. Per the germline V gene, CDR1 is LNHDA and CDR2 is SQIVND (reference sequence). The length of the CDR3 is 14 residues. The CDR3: CASSIGDSYNEQFF. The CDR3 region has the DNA TGTGCCAGTAGTATAGGGGATTCCTACAATGAGCAGTTCTTC. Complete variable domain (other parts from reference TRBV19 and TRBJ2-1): DGGITQSPKYLFRKEGQNVTLSCEQNLNHDAMYWYRQDPGQGLRLIYYSQIVNDFQKGDIAEGYSVSREKKESFPLTVTSAQKNPTAFYLCASSIGDSYNEQFFGPGTRLTVL.

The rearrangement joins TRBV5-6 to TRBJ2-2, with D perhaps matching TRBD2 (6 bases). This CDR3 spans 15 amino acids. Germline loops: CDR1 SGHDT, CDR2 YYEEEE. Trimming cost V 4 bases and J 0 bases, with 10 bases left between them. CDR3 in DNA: TGTGCCAGCAGCCATGGCGGGACGAACACCGGGGAGCTGTTTTTT. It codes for CASSHGGTNTGELFF.

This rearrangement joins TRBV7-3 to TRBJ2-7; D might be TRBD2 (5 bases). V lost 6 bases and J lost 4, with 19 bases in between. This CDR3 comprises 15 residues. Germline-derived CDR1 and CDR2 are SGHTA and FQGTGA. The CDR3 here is CASSQRHGGGYEQYF. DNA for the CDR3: TGTGCCAGCAGTCAACGGCATGGCGGAGGTTACGAGCAGTACTTC.

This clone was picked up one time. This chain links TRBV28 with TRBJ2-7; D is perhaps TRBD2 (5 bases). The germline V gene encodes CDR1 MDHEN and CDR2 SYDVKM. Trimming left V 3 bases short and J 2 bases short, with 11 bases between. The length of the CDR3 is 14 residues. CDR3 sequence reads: CASSLLREPYEQYF. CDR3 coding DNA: TGTGCCAGCAGTTTGCTCCGGGAACCCTACGAGCAGTACTTC.

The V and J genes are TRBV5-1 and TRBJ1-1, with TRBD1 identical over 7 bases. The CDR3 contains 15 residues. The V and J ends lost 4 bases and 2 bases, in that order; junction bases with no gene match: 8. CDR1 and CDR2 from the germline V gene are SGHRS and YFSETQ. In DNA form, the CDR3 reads TGCGCCAGCAGCACCACAGGGGCCCTAAACACTGAAGCTTTCTTT. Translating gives CASSTTGALNTEAFF.

The CDR3 sequence is CASSLYPAGLSTDTQYF. Written as DNA, the CDR3 is TGTGCCAGCAGCTTATACCCAGCGGGGCTAAGCACAGATACGCAGTATTTT. V is TRBV7-2 and J is TRBJ2-3; 7 bases line up with TRBD2. V dropped 2 bases and J dropped 0; count of bases not matched to a gene: 8. The CDR3 has 17 residues. Germline V gives CDR1 SGHTA, CDR2 FQGNSA.

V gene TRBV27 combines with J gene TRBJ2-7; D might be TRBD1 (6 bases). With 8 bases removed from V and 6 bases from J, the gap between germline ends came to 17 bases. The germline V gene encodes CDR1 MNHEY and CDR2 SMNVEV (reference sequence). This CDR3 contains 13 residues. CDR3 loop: CASHREKGGEQYF. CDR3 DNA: TGTGCCAGCCACAGGGAAAAAGGGGGCGAGCAGTACTTC.

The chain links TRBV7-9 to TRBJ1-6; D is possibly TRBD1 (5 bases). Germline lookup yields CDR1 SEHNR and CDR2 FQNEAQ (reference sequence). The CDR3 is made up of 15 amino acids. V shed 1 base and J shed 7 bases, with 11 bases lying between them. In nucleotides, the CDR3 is TGTGCCAGCAGCTTAGAAGGGGTCGAAAATTCACCCCTCCACTTT. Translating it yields CASSLEGVENSPLHF.

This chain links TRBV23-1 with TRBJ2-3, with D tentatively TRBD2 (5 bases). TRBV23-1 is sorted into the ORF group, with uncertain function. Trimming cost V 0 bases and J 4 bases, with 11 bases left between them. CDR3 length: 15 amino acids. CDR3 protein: CASSQSEEGADTQYF. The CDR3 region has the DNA TGCGCCAGCAGTCAATCCGAAGAGGGTGCAGATACGCAGTATTTT.